One and the same sample provided the 30 T cell receptor beta chains below, sequenced in a study of T cell clones after liver transplantation. Repertoires were generated with immunoSEQ multiplex PCR, while TCRdb's copy carries only in-frame clones and drops some. The table has 45,000 to 60,000 clones, 86% seen once. This specimen consisted of CD8+ T cells from blood, obtained 12 months after liver transplant. These receptors originate from a human patient who received a liver transplant. Some T cells may arise from the graft donor.

J is TRBJ2-1 and V is TRBV11-2; no definite D call. The CDR3 length is 15 residues. Trimming shortened V by 1 base and J by 5 bases, and 12 bases separated the two germline ends. Germline-derived CDR1 and CDR2 are SGHAT and FQNNGV. The CDR3 loop reads CASSLGATTDNEQFF. CDR3 bases: TGTGCCAGCAGCTTAGGCGCCACTACAGACAATGAGCAGTTCTTC.

The rearrangement uses TRBV28 and TRBJ1-2; TRBD1 aligns across 10 bases. Trimming at V came to 5 bases and at J to 5 bases, leaving 2 bases not matched to a gene. Germline V gene data show CDR1 as MDHEN and CDR2 as SYDVKM. The CDR3 is 13 amino acids. In DNA form, the CDR3 reads TGTGCCAGCAGTGGGACAGGGGAGTATGGCTACACCTTC. It codes for CASSGTGEYGYTF.

The chain joins TRBV6-5 to TRBJ2-2, with 7 positions matching TRBD1. Germline CDR1 MNHEY, CDR2 SVGAGI. V was clipped by 5 bases and J by 7 bases; unmatched bases: 7. The CDR3 sequence is 14 residues long. The CDR3 DNA reads TGTGCCAGCAGTCCAGGACCAGGGGGCGGGGAGCTGTTTTTT. It specifies CASSPGPGGGELFF.

V usage is TRBV7-9 and J usage is TRBJ2-1; D not resolved. V was shortened by 1 base and J by 5 bases, with 9 bases between the two germline ends. Looked up from germline, CDR1 is SEHNR and CDR2 is FQNEAQ (reference sequence). The CDR3 loop spans 14 amino acids. This CDR3 reads CASSLGWADNEQFF. CDR3 nucleotide sequence: TGTGCCAGCAGCTTAGGTTGGGCAGACAATGAGCAGTTCTTC.

The CDR3 bases are TGTGCCAGCAGCTTAGCCACCACTAGCGACTACGAGCAGTACTTC. Encoded protein: CASSLATTSDYEQYF. This chain connects TRBV7-9 to TRBJ2-7, with 7 bases lining up with TRBD2. The CDR3 sequence is 15 residues long. V gave up 0 bases and J gave up 3 bases; unmatched junction bases: 5. Germline assignment: CDR1 SEHNR and CDR2 FQNEAQ (reference sequence).

This chain links TRBV4-2 with TRBJ2-7, with TRBD2 matching over 13 bases. The ends lost 7 bases at V and 2 bases at J; junction bases unmatched: 5. CDR1 LGHNA and CDR2 YNFKEQ come from the germline V gene. The CDR3 totals 15 residues. This CDR3 is CASNIGTSGTYEQYF. The CDR3 nucleotides read TGTGCCAGCAACATTGGGACTAGCGGGACCTACGAGCAGTACTTC.

The sample holds one count of this clone. V gene TRBV6-6 combines with J gene TRBJ2-7, with a tentative D call TRBD1 (6 bases). This CDR3 region has 14 residues. Trimming removed 2 bases at V and 5 bases at J, with 13 bases between. Germline V CDR1 and CDR2: MNHNY, SVGAGI (reference sequence). This chain's CDR3 is CASSYALQGHEQYF. The CDR3 coding sequence is TGTGCCAGCAGTTACGCCCTACAGGGCCACGAGCAGTACTTC.

This clone was counted only a few times. The V call is TRBV4-3, the J call TRBJ2-7; maybe TRBD1 (6 bases). The CDR3 runs to 14 residues. From germline, CDR1 is LGHNA and CDR2 YSLEER. The V and J ends lost 4 bases and 3 bases respectively, with 13 bases between them. The CDR3 sequence is CASSPGRGDYEQYF. The CDR3 DNA follows: TGCGCCAGCAGCCCCGGCAGGGGAGACTACGAGCAGTACTTC.

This chain connects TRBV5-1 to TRBJ1-1, with D unclear. The CDR3 covers 16 residues. CDR1 SGHRS and CDR2 YFSETQ come from the germline V gene. Trimming removed 0 bases from V and 4 bases from J, with 16 bases in between. CDR3 amino acids: CASSLASGSYATEAFF. The DNA for the CDR3 is TGCGCCAGCAGCTTGGCCTCGGGCTCCTATGCCACTGAAGCTTTCTTT.

This clone was seen only a few times. The rearrangement links TRBV19 to TRBJ1-2; 7 positions agree with TRBD1. This CDR3 comprises 13 residues. CDR1 is LNHDA and CDR2 is SQIVND in the germline V gene (reference sequence). J gave up 7 bases and V 5 bases, and 7 bases lay outside the gene matches. CDR3 sequence reads: CASSPGDRTGYTF. The CDR3, as DNA: TGTGCCAGTAGTCCAGGGGACAGAACTGGCTACACCTTC.

This chain connects TRBV6-5 to TRBJ1-2; perhaps TRBD1 as D (6 bases). The CDR3 runs to 11 residues. Looked up from germline, CDR1 is MNHEY and CDR2 is SVGAGI. Trimming pared 5 bases from V and 8 bases from J, leaving 9 bases between. The chain's CDR3 is CASSRGIGYTF. The CDR3 nucleotides read TGTGCCAGCAGTAGGGGGATCGGCTACACCTTC.

In its sample, this clone was seen a few times. The rearrangement links TRBV28 to TRBJ2-7; tentative D call: TRBD2 (6 bases). V was pared by 8 bases and J by 2 bases, with 13 bases between. Germline CDR1 and CDR2: MDHEN and SYDVKM. The CDR3 length is 13 residues. The CDR3 is CASANGGPYEQYF. DNA of the CDR3: TGTGCCAGCGCGAACGGGGGTCCCTACGAGCAGTACTTC.

The chain is built from TRBV7-2 and TRBJ1-1; D not resolved. The CDR3 is 14 residues long. The germline V gene encodes CDR1 SGHTA and CDR2 FQGNSA. The ends were cut back, 7 bases at V and 0 bases at J, with 12 bases in the middle. The CDR3 reads CASILDGMNTEAFF. DNA for the CDR3: TGTGCCAGCATCCTGGACGGAATGAACACTGAAGCTTTCTTT.

The genes are TRBV4-1 and TRBJ2-1, with 13 bases matching TRBD2. Germline V CDR1 and CDR2: MGHRA, YSYEKL. The J segment lost 9 bases and the V segment lost 6 bases, leaving 8 bases of the junction unmatched. This CDR3 comprises 15 residues. The CDR3 DNA reads TGCGCCAGCAGTTTCGGACTAGCGGGAGCGGGTGAGCAGTTCTTC. Amino acid sequence: CASSFGLAGAGEQFF.

The chain couples TRBV7-6 to TRBJ2-2; 9 positions match TRBD1. Germline CDR1 is SGHVS and CDR2 is FNYEAQ. This CDR3 region has 16 residues. The V gene end was trimmed by 0 bases and the J gene end by 3 bases; junction bases not matched to a gene: 2. The CDR3 region is CASSLAGQGYTGELFF. The CDR3 nucleotides are TGTGCCAGCAGCTTAGCGGGACAGGGCTACACCGGGGAGCTGTTTTTT.

V gene TRBV19 combines with J gene TRBJ1-2; no definite D call. Germline loops: CDR1 LNHDA, CDR2 SQIVND (reference sequence). The CDR3 runs to 14 residues. V lost 3 bases and J lost 0, with 8 bases in between. CDR3 amino acids: CASSMGGPNYGYTF. In DNA form, the CDR3 reads TGTGCCAGTAGTATGGGAGGTCCTAACTATGGCTACACCTTC. The whole variable domain, remainder taken from reference TRBV19 and TRBJ1-2, is DGGITQSPKYLFRKEGQNVTLSCEQNLNHDAMYWYRQDPGQGLRLIYYSQIVNDFQKGDIAEGYSVSREKKESFPLTVTSAQKNPTAFYLCASSMGGPNYGYTFGSGTRLTVV.

The chain joins TRBV16 to TRBJ2-4, with D tentatively TRBD1 or TRBD2 (5 bases each). The CDR3 has 17 amino acids. The germline V gene has CDR1 KGHSY and CDR2 FQNENV. V shed 7 bases and J shed 6 bases, with 25 bases lying between them. The CDR3 DNA sequence: TGTGCCAGCATCCCCAATGGGGGATCCGAAAGACGAAACATTCAGTACTTC. The encoded protein is CASIPNGGSERRNIQYF. Variable domain in full (rest from reference TRBV16 and TRBJ2-4): GEEVAQTPKHLVRGEGQKAKLYCAPIKGHSYVFWYQQVLKNEFKFLISFQNENVFDETGMPKERFSAKCLPNSPCSLEIQATKLEDSAVYFCASIPNGGSERRNIQYFGAGTRLSVL.

The CDR3 DNA reads as TGTGCCAGCAGTTACTCGGAGGGGGGGGATGGCTACACCTTC. This codes for CASSYSEGGDGYTF. The V and J genes are TRBV6-5 and TRBJ1-2, with D possibly TRBD1 on 6 matching bases. Germline CDR1 reads MNHEY; CDR2 reads SVGAGI. V was shortened by 0 bases and J by 6 bases, with 11 bases between the two germline ends. The CDR3 consists of 14 residues.

The chain combines TRBV5-1 with TRBJ2-7, with D unresolved. CDR1 is SGHRS, CDR2 YFSETQ, per germline. The CDR3 is 11 amino acids. Trimming took 5 bases from V and 3 from J, leaving 6 bases between them. CDR3 DNA sequence: TGCGCCAGCAGGGATAGCTACGAGCAGTACTTC. It codes for CASRDSYEQYF. The full variable domain, completed using reference TRBV5-1 and TRBJ2-7, is KAGVTQTPRYLIKTRGQQVTLSCSPISGHRSVSWYQQTPGQGLQFLFEYFSETQRNKGNFPGRFSGRQFSNSRSEMNVSTLELGDSALYLCASRDSYEQYFGPGTRLTVT.

The chain's CDR3 is CASSFHPGTGGWGYTF. CDR3 nucleotides: TGTGCCAGCAGTTTCCACCCCGGGACAGGGGGCTGGGGCTACACCTTC. The gene calls are TRBV7-2 and TRBJ1-2; 12 positions match TRBD1. There are 16 residues in the CDR3. Germline CDR1 is SGHTA and CDR2 is FQGNSA. V lost 6 bases, J lost 8 bases, and 13 bases stayed unmatched. The whole variable domain, filled in from reference TRBV7-2 and TRBJ1-2, reads GAGVSQSPSNKVTEKGKDVELRCDPISGHTALYWYRQSLGQGLEFLIYFQGNSAPDKSGLPSDRFSAERTGGSVSTLTIQRTQQEDSAVYLCASSFHPGTGGWGYTFGSGTRLTVV.

CDR3 in DNA: TGTGCCAGCAGTGCGGGAAGGAACACTGAAGCTTTCTTT. This translates into CASSAGRNTEAFF. V usage is TRBV2 and J usage is TRBJ1-1; no clear D gene. Trimming shortened V by 4 bases and J by 1 base, and 7 bases separated the two germline ends. The CDR3 runs 13 residues. Germline CDR1 SNHLY, CDR2 FYNNEI. The full variable domain, with the rest looked up from reference TRBV2 and TRBJ1-1, is EPEVTQTPSHQVTQMGQEVILRCVPISNHLYFYWYRQILGQKVEFLVSFYNNEISEKSEIFDDQFSVERPDGSNFTLKIRSTKLEDSAMYFCASSAGRNTEAFFGQGTRLTVV.

This chain uses TRBV7-2 with TRBJ1-1; 10 bases line up with TRBD1. This CDR3 is 17 amino acids long. CDR1 and CDR2 from the germline V gene are SGHTA and FQGNSA. V lost 1 base and J lost 5; bases outside the gene matches: 10. The CDR3 region has the DNA TGTGCCAGCAGCTTAGTAGATATACCGGGACAGGGGACTGAAGCTTTCTTT. Its protein is CASSLVDIPGQGTEAFF.

The chain is built from TRBV18 and TRBJ2-3; D unresolved. The CDR3 sequence is 17 residues long. The ends were cut back, 3 bases at V and 0 bases at J, with 16 bases in the middle. Germline V gives CDR1 KGHSH, CDR2 LQKENI. In DNA form, the CDR3 reads TGTGCCAGCTCACCCTTCGGGCCCACCGCTAGCACAGATACGCAGTATTTT. It codes for CASSPFGPTASTDTQYF.

The rearrangement links TRBV7-8 to TRBJ2-1, with D possibly TRBD1 on 6 matching bases. With 5 bases removed from V and 8 bases from J, the gap between germline ends came to 25 bases. Germline V gives CDR1 SGHVS, CDR2 FQNEAQ. This CDR3 contains 17 residues. CDR3 region: CASSDALGGAPSHEQFF. The DNA for the CDR3 is TGTGCCAGCAGCGATGCCTTAGGGGGAGCCCCGTCCCATGAGCAGTTCTTC.

The V call is TRBV27, the J call TRBJ2-1; TRBD2 matches 11 bases. The length of the CDR3 is 15 residues. Germline V lookup: CDR1 MNHEY, CDR2 SMNVEV (reference sequence). After removal of 5 bases from V and 8 bases from J, the junction contained 8 bases not matched to a gene. The CDR3 region is CASSVWTSGWDEQFF. CDR3 in DNA: TGTGCCAGCAGTGTTTGGACTAGCGGGTGGGATGAGCAGTTCTTC.

The gene calls are TRBV2 and TRBJ2-1; 8 nucleotides agree with TRBD1. The CDR3 extends over 16 amino acids. V lost 6 bases and J lost 8; bases outside the gene matches: 15. Germline assignment: CDR1 SNHLY and CDR2 FYNNEI. The CDR3 nucleotides read TGTGCCAGCAGCGCTCATCGGACAGGGTTGTTCGATGAGCAGTTCTTC. It codes for CASSAHRTGLFDEQFF.

The gene calls are TRBV28 and TRBJ1-2; D unresolved. Germline CDR1 reads MDHEN; CDR2 reads SYDVKM. Trimming left V 2 bases short and J 4 bases short, with 11 bases between. The CDR3 has 14 residues. DNA of the CDR3: TGTGCCAGCAGTTTAAGGGATCTCGGCTATGGCTACACCTTC. It is translated as CASSLRDLGYGYTF.

This clone was detected only once. A read error may produce the germline difference seen at one junction end. The rearrangement uses TRBV7-7 and TRBJ2-7; possible D gene TRBD2, 6 bases. In germline, CDR1 is SSHAT, CDR2 FNYEAQ (reference sequence). The CDR3 length is 20 residues. This CDR3 reads CASSFKRGRDFLFYIYEQYF. In DNA, the CDR3 is TGTGCTAGCAGCTTTAAAAGGGGCCGGGACTTCCTTTTCTATATCTACGAGCAGTACTTC.

The chain is built from TRBV27 and TRBJ2-7, with D maybe TRBD1 (5 bases). This CDR3 is built from 14 residues. Trimming removed 3 bases from V and 2 bases from J, with 11 bases in between. Germline CDR1 reads MNHEY; CDR2 reads SMNVEV (reference sequence). CDR3: CASSFTGRAYEQYF. Written as DNA, the CDR3 is TGTGCCAGCAGTTTCACTGGCAGGGCCTACGAGCAGTACTTC.

The CDR3 loop is CASSLKGGAGANVLTF. As DNA, the CDR3 is TGCGCCAGCAGCCTAAAGGGGGGGGCCGGGGCCAACGTCCTGACTTTC. This sequence joins TRBV4-1 and TRBJ2-6, with a tentative D call TRBD2 (7 bases). The CDR3 sequence is 16 residues long. Trimming removed 4 bases at V and 4 bases at J, with 14 bases between. Germline CDR1 MGHRA, CDR2 YSYEKL.